The 20 T cell receptor beta chains given below trace back to one sample, sequenced in a study of a mutant IDH1 vaccine in newly diagnosed glioma. Measured with immunoSEQ multiplex PCR; TCRdb has only the in-frame clones, and not every one. The table includes roughly 38,000 clones, about 80% detected once. Documented time point: week 47, end of study. In every dose of vaccine, 300 ug of mutant IDH1 20-mer peptide was given alongside topical imiquimod. Their specific antigens are unknown. The specimen was PBMCs, collected from a glioma patient whose treatment included an IDH1 peptide vaccine. Source of these receptors: a man aged 18 to 29 with glioma. Some clones in this sample may be carry-over from other donors' samples.

This clone has more than one count but fewer than ten. The CDR3 region is CASSPSGAKDTQYF. The CDR3 nucleotides are TGCGCCAGCAGCCCCTCTGGGGCTAAAGATACGCAGTATTTT. This chain uses TRBV4-3 with TRBJ2-3; possibly TRBD1 for D (5 bases). CDR3 length: 14 residues. From germline, CDR1 is LGHNA and CDR2 YSLEER. The ends were cut back, 4 bases at V and 5 bases at J, with 13 bases in the middle.

The V and J genes are TRBV4-3 and TRBJ1-1, with D possibly being TRBD1 (6 bases). Germline V gene lookup returns CDR1 LGHNA and CDR2 YSLEER. Trimming removed 0 bases at V and 1 base at J, with 12 bases between. The CDR3 runs to 16 residues. CDR3 sequence (DNA): TGCGCCAGCAGCCAAGATCGATTGGGGGCGAACACTGAAGCTTTCTTT. As protein: CASSQDRLGANTEAFF.

The chain links TRBV13 to TRBJ1-1; TRBD1 agrees at 7 bases. The CDR3 spans 12 residues. J was trimmed by 5 bases and V by 5 bases; bases with no gene match: 2. The germline V gene encodes CDR1 PRHDT and CDR2 FYEKMQ (reference sequence). This CDR3 is CASSPRGTEAFF. In DNA, the CDR3 is TGTGCCAGCAGCCCCAGGGGGACTGAAGCTTTCTTT.

The chain employs TRBV7-9 and TRBJ2-5; a possible D gene is TRBD2 (7 bases). Germline values: CDR1 SEHNR, CDR2 FQNEAQ (reference sequence). The CDR3 runs 15 residues. V was pared by 4 bases and J by 4 bases, with 16 bases between. The CDR3 loop is CASSWVGGAGETQYF. The DNA for the CDR3 is TGTGCCAGCAGCTGGGTAGGGGGGGCCGGAGAGACCCAGTACTTC.

This chain connects TRBV30 to TRBJ1-2, with 7 bases matching TRBD1. The ends lost 3 bases at V and 4 bases at J; junction bases unmatched: 2. Germline CDR1 is GTSNPN and CDR2 is SVGIG (reference sequence). This CDR3 spans 12 amino acids. The CDR3 DNA reads as TGTGCCTGGAGCCAGGGGGGCTATGGCTACACCTTC. As protein: CAWSQGGYGYTF.

This clone was recorded only once. V usage is TRBV2 and J usage is TRBJ1-2; D not certain. V gave up 2 bases and J gave up 8 bases, with 12 bases separating them. The germline V gene encodes CDR1 SNHLY and CDR2 FYNNEI. This CDR3 has 13 residues. The CDR3 spells CASSEREVGGYTF. The CDR3 DNA is TGTGCCAGCAGTGAAAGGGAGGTCGGAGGCTACACCTTC.

This rearrangement joins TRBV19 to TRBJ1-2; D call uncertain. Germline values: CDR1 LNHDA, CDR2 SQIVND (reference sequence). The CDR3 is 13 residues long. Trimming left V 6 bases short and J 5 bases short, with 13 bases between. Here the CDR3 DNA reads TGTGCCAGTAGCCTCGGGGATCGGTATGGCTACACCTTC. This codes for CASSLGDRYGYTF.

The sample holds one count of this clone. The genes are TRBV4-3 and TRBJ2-2; the D is unclear. V lost 0 bases and J lost 7, with 12 bases in between. CDR3 length: 15 amino acids. CDR1 is LGHNA and CDR2 is YSLEER in the germline V gene. CDR3 DNA: TGCGCCAGCAGCCAAGATTTTGGGCTAGACGGGGAGCTGTTTTTT. Translating it yields CASSQDFGLDGELFF.

The chain recombines TRBV4-3 with TRBJ1-4, with TRBD1 matching over 9 bases. The V gene end was trimmed by 4 bases and the J gene end by 6 bases; junction bases not matched to a gene: 9. The germline V gene has CDR1 LGHNA and CDR2 YSLEER. The CDR3 sequence is 16 residues long. This chain's CDR3 is CASSPNTGTGYEKLFF. The CDR3 nucleotides read TGCGCCAGCAGCCCTAATACCGGGACAGGGTATGAAAAACTGTTTTTT.

The chain combines TRBV9 with TRBJ2-7; 10 nucleotides agree with TRBD2. The germline V gene has CDR1 SGDLS and CDR2 YYNGEE. The CDR3 has 14 amino acids. Trimming took 0 bases from V and 6 from J; bases not matched to a gene: 3. The CDR3 region is CASSVVPSGSEQYF. The CDR3 DNA sequence: TGTGCCAGCAGCGTAGTGCCTAGCGGGAGCGAGCAGTACTTC.

This clone was counted only a few times. The genes are TRBV30 and TRBJ1-2, with 9 bases fitting TRBD1. The CDR3 is made up of 13 amino acids. Germline CDR1 is GTSNPN and CDR2 is SVGIG (reference sequence). With 0 bases clipped from V and 10 bases from J, the junction kept 6 bases outside the gene matches. The CDR3 DNA sequence: TGTGCCTGGAGTGTAGGGACAGGGACACTCTACACCTTC. Its translation is CAWSVGTGTLYTF.

The chain employs TRBV5-1 and TRBJ1-2; TRBD1 matches at 8 bases. V lost 6 bases to trimming and J lost 1 base; unmatched junction nucleotides: 5. Germline V CDR1 and CDR2: SGHRS, YFSETQ. The CDR3 covers 14 residues. CDR3 loop: CASTRTGSNYGYTF. DNA for the CDR3: TGCGCCAGCACAAGGACAGGGAGTAACTATGGCTACACCTTC.

This chain connects TRBV7-2 to TRBJ1-4, with TRBD1 as a possible D gene (5 bases). Germline V gene lookup returns CDR1 SGHTA and CDR2 FQGNSA. Trimming cost V 8 bases and J 8 bases, with 18 bases left between them. The CDR3 spans 14 residues. For the CDR3, the DNA is TGTGCCAGCGGAACCGGGACTTGGGGGGAAAAACTGTTTTTT. This sequence encodes CASGTGTWGEKLFF.

This rearrangement joins TRBV4-3 to TRBJ1-1; D remains ambiguous. V was clipped by 1 base and J by 1 base, with 4 bases between them. This CDR3 contains 13 residues. The germline V gene has CDR1 LGHNA and CDR2 YSLEER. The CDR3, as DNA: TGCGCCAGCAGCCAAGGGAGGAACACTGAAGCTTTCTTT. Its translation is CASSQGRNTEAFF.

The V and J genes are TRBV5-1 and TRBJ2-5; perhaps TRBD2 as D (5 bases). From germline, CDR1 is SGHRS and CDR2 YFSETQ. V was clipped by 0 bases and J by 2 bases, with 8 bases between them. The CDR3 contains 14 residues. CDR3 in amino acids: CASSLGTGQETQYF. The CDR3 nucleotides are TGCGCCAGCAGCTTGGGGACGGGGCAAGAGACCCAGTACTTC.

The V call is TRBV5-4, the J call TRBJ2-1; D call uncertain. Trimming cost V 1 base and J 7 bases, with 3 bases left between them. Germline V gene data show CDR1 as SGHNT and CDR2 as YYREEE (reference sequence). The CDR3 consists of 11 residues. Here the CDR3 DNA reads TGTGCCAGCAGCTTGTGGAATGAGCAGTTCTTC. Protein sequence: CASSLWNEQFF.

The DNA of the CDR3 is TGTGCCTGGAGTGTAGGGCAGGGGGTCGACAACGAGCAGTACTTC. Translating gives CAWSVGQGVDNEQYF. V is TRBV30 and J is TRBJ2-7; 7 bases agree with TRBD1. The length of the CDR3 is 15 residues. Unmatched junction bases numbered 10, after V lost 0 bases and J lost 5 bases. Germline V gene sequence: CDR1 GTSNPN, CDR2 SVGIG (reference sequence).

The rearrangement uses TRBV4-3 and TRBJ1-4; 11 bases line up with TRBD1. V lost 0 bases to trimming and J lost 8 bases; unmatched junction nucleotides: 2. CDR1 is LGHNA and CDR2 is YSLEER in the germline V gene. CDR3 length equals 15 residues. CDR3 DNA: TGCGCCAGCAGCCAAGATGGGACAGGGGGGGAAAAACTGTTTTTT. Its translation: CASSQDGTGGEKLFF.

The chain links TRBV29-1 to TRBJ1-3; D unresolved. The CDR3 extends over 12 amino acids. Trimming removed 7 bases at V and 2 bases at J, with 9 bases between. Germline lookup yields CDR1 SQVTM and CDR2 ANQGSEA. CDR3 nucleotide sequence: TGCAGCGCCGTTCGAACTGGAAACACCATATATTTT. Its protein product is CSAVRTGNTIYF.

This clone was observed a few times. J is TRBJ1-5 and V is TRBV20-1, with unresolved D. V shed 6 bases and J shed 4 bases, with 7 bases lying between them. This CDR3 is built from 11 residues. Looked up from germline, CDR1 is DFQATT and CDR2 is SNEGSKA (reference sequence). The CDR3 sequence: CSAGPNQPQHF. In nucleotides, the CDR3 is TGCAGTGCCGGACCTAATCAGCCCCAGCATTTT.